The sequence of this TCR beta chain was determined in a study of T cell changes during pregnancy in multiple sclerosis (dated by TCRdb to the late 2010s). With regard to the full study: In women with multiple sclerosis, the researchers looked at how the T cell repertoire shifted as pregnancy progressed.

Library preparation employed the immunoSEQ multiplex PCR assay. TCRdb limited this immuneACCESS table to in-frame rearrangements with V and J called. A share of clones is missing; checked studies link under half to unresolved V genes, and the rest is unexplained. The sample table shows 55,000 to 70,000 clones, and around 90% are seen once. 0.25% to 0.3% of the sample rests with the top ten. From its cysteine to its phenylalanine, the CDR3 spans 13 amino acids. The CDR3 DNA has 39 bases and is translated from base 1. Germline trimming: 6 bases from V, 7 bases from J; junction bases outside gene matches: 6. Per the germline V gene (reference sequence), SSHAT is the CDR1 and FNYEAQ is the CDR2. In the case of this clone: Its antigen remains undetermined. One base away there is no much larger clone; base qualities are not given.

The TCR comes from a female donor with multiple sclerosis, enrolled in a pregnancy study. Sequenced here: CD4+ T cells from peripheral blood mononuclear cells, sampled after pregnancy. The rearranged segments are TRBV7-7 and TRBJ2-5, with 9 central nucleotides matching TRBD1. The bases read TGTGCCAGCAGTCAGGACAGGGGAGGGACCCAGTACTTC. Protein translation: CASSQDRGGTQYF. Joined to the reference TRBV7-7 and TRBJ2-5 proteins, this CDR3 gives the full variable domain: GAGVSQSPRYKVTKRGQDVTLRCDPISSHATLYWYQQALGQGPEFLTYFNYEAQPDKSGLPSDRFSAERPEGSISTLTIQRTEQRDSAMYRCASSQDRGGTQYFGPGTRLLVL.